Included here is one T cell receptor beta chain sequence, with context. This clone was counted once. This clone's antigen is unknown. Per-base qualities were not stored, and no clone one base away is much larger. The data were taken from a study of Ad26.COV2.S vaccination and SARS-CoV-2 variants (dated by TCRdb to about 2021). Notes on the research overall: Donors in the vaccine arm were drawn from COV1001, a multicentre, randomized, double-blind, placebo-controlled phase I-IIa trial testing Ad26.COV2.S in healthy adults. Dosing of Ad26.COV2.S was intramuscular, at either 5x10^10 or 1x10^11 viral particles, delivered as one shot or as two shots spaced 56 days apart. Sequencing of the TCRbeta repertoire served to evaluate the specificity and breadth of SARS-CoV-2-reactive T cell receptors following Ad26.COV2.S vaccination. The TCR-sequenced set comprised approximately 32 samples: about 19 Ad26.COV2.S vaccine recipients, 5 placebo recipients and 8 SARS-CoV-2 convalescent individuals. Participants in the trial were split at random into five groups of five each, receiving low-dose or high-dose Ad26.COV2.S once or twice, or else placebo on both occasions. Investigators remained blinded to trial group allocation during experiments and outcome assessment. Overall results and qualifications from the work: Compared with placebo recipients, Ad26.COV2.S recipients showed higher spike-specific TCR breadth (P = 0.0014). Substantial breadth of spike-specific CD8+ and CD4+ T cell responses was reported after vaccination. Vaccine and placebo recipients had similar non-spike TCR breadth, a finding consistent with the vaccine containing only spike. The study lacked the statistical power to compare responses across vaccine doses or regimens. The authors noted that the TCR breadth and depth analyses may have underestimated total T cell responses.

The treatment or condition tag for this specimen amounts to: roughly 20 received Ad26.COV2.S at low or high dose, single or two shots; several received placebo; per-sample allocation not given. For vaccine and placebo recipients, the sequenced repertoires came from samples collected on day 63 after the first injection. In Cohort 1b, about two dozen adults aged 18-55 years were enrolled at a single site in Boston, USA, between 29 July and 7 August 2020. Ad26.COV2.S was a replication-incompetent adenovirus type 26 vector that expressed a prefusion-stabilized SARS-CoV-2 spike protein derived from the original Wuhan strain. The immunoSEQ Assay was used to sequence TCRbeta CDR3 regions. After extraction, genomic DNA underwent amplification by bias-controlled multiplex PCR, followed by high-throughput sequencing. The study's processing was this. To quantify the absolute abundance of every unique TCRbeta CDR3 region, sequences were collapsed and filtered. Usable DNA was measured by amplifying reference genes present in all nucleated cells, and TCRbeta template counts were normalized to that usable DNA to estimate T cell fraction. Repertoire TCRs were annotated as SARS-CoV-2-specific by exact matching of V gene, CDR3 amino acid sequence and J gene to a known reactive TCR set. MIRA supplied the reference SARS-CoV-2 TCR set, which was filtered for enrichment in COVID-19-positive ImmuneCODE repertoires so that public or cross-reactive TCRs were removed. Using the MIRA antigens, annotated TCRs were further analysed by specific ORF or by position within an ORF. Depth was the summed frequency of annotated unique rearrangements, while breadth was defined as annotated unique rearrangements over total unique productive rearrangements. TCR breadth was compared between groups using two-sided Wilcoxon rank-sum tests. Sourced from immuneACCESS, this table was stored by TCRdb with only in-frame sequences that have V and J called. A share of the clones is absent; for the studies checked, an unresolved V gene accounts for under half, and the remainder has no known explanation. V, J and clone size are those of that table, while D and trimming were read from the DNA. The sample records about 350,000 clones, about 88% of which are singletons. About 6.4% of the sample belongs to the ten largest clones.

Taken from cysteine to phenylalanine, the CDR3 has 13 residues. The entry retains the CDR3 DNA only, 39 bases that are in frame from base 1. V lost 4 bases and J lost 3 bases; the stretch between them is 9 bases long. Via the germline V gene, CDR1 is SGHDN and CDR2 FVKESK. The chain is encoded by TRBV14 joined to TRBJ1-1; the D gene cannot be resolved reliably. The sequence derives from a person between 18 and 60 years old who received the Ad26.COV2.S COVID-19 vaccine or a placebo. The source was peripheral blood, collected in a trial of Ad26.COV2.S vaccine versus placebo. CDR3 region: CASSLLGDTEAFF. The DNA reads TGTGCCAGCAGCCTATTAGGAGACACTGAAGCTTTCTTT.